This T cell receptor beta chain came from a study of T cell repertoires in cytomegalovirus infection. This clonotype was detected many times. The CDR3 length is 11 residues. CDR1 and CDR2 (germline): DFQATT, SNEGSKA (reference sequence). Trimming took off 5 bases at V and 2 bases at J, with 7 bases between the two ends. TCRdb fed the reads into MiXCR, producing one record per CDR3 protein. The table has about 360,000 distinct CDR3 sequences, around 18% seen once. Sequencing was done on a sample of PBMCs. V is TRBV20-1 and J is TRBJ2-7; D is unresolved. This receptor was taken from a human donor in good health (CMV status not recorded). Some clones in this sample may be carry-over from other donors' samples. CDR3 protein: CSASRPYEQYF. The CDR3 DNA follows: TGCAGTGCTTCTCGTCCCTACGAGCAGTACTTC.